This is a list of T cell receptor beta chains from one sample in a study of cytomegalovirus exposure and HLA in healthy donors. The table came from immunoSEQ multiplex PCR; TCRdb's copy has only in-frame clones and leaves some out. The sample lists 80,000 to 100,000 clones, approximately 69% occurring once. Sequencing was carried out using PBMCs. The origin of the receptors is a young man in good health and CMV-seropositive. The conserved cysteine and the conserved F or W are not part of the CDR3 here. The order of the fields is J gene, V gene, CDR3 protein.

J: TRBJ2-3; V: TRBV29-1; CDR3: SVGIAGGPQDTQY
J: TRBJ2-3; V: TRBV7-3; CDR3: ASSLIALRTGTFSDTQY
J: TRBJ2-3; V: TRBV5-6; CDR3: ASSLRKGLRPDTQY
J: TRBJ2-7; V: TRBV7-9; CDR3: ASSPNRDYEQY
J: TRBJ1-1; V: TRBV9; CDR3: ASSPRGRPEAF
J: TRBJ1-4; V: TRBV25-1; CDR3: ASSVIQSTNEKLF
J: TRBJ2-7; V: TRBV19; CDR3: ASSTFGTGYDYEQY
J: TRBJ2-7; V: TRBV28; CDR3: ASTTGIGYEQY
J: TRBJ1-1; V: TRBV5-1; CDR3: ASSPGTLERTEAF
J: TRBJ2-1; V: TRBV6-6; CDR3: ATRREDMQF
J: TRBJ2-7; V: TRBV30; CDR3: AWTGSPTYEQY
J: TRBJ1-2; V: TRBV29-1; CDR3: SVEAWQGDGYT
J: TRBJ1-5; V: TRBV11-2; CDR3: ASSPSNVGNQPQH
J: TRBJ1-3; V: TRBV28; CDR3: ASSSGFASGNTIY